The subject of this entry is one T cell receptor (beta chain). This clonotype was detected ten times or more. What this receptor recognizes is not known. Base qualities are not at hand, and no much larger clone is one base apart. A patient counted as having stable Graves' hyperthyroidism if no progression to ophthalmopathy occurred over 18 months of follow-up. Hyperthyroidism patients were newly diagnosed, had a disease duration of under 2 months, and were aged 18 to 65 years. Exclusion was applied to patients with uncontrolled infections, other autoimmune diseases, pregnancy or lactation. Diagnoses relied on clinical symptoms, serum thyroxine and TRAb, thyroid ultrasound and orbital computed tomography. PBMCs were isolated from about 9.2 ml of fresh peripheral blood by Ficoll-Paque density gradient centrifugation. Total RNA was extracted using Trizol reagent, and RNA quality was assessed on an Agilent 2100 Bioanalyzer.

The TCR beta CDR3 regions were amplified from RNA transcripts. The TCR CDR3 was subjected to a first round of RT-PCR using the HTBI primer set and the Qiagen OneStep RT-PCR kit. The libraries were constructed in a second round of multiplex PCR and then size-selected and purified. Paired-end sequencing of the libraries was performed with 100 bp reads on an Illumina HiSeq2000. Per the source publication's procedure: SOAPnuke was used to process the raw data, with reads discarded if the reads contained adapters or uncalled bases, had a mean Phred below 15, or lacked an exact constant-primer or identifier match. COPE v1.2.5 was used to merge the high-quality paired reads, and each unique nucleotide sequence was defined as a clonotype. MiTCR v1.1 was used to align the clonotypes against IMGT TRBV, TRBD and TRBJ reference segments. Analysis was restricted to V-J combinations with a frequency above 0.0001, which covered 99.2% of repertoires. The TCS score was defined as the ratio of F50 (clonal expansion) to E x V (chaos), calculated using BLOSUM62-based TCRdist between CDR3 peptides within each V-J. Welch's t-statistics and random forest reduced 514 V-J features to 10 to 15, which were used in a naive Bayes classifier (R e1071). In-frame beta chains were kept once TCRdb had trimmed the public reads at Q25 with fastp and called clones with MiXCR. All rows with the same CDR3 protein become a single entry with the most common DNA and genes. What appears here as the V and J calls and clone size reflects TCRdb's work, not the paper's. For this sample there are hundreds of thousands of distinct CDR3 sequences; around 15% appear just once. In total, the top ten clones hold roughly 13% of the sample.

The sample originates from a study of T cells in Graves' hyperthyroidism and ophthalmopathy (dated by TCRdb to about 2019). The study in broad terms: Peripheral blood samples were taken at the time of initial diagnosis, prior to any treatment. To identify distinguishing TCR V-J signatures, a discovery cohort of around 100 patients was used, comprising some 43 with Graves' ophthalmopathy and 57 with stable Graves' hyperthyroidism. Prospective prediction of ophthalmopathy was tested in an independent validation cohort of 18 to 20 hyperthyroidism patients and around 16 patients who later progressed to ophthalmopathy. The 85 to 100 discovery patients were divided at random into training and test sets in a 7:3 ratio. The study also compared thyroid tissue and blood T-cell repertoires from a handful of Graves' hyperthyroidism patients. After sampling, hyperthyroidism patients received methimazole starting at 30 mg daily, and ophthalmopathy patients received high-dose intravenous methylprednisolone. The paper describes TCR Vbeta CDR3 sequencing of fewer than 150 peripheral blood samples, made up of about 41 ophthalmopathy patients, approximately 73 hyperthyroidism patients and 17 progressor patients. Broad study findings and their caveats: During validation, the model predicted progression to ophthalmopathy a median of roughly six months ahead of onset, with almost 71% sensitivity and about 72% specificity. No statistical method was used to fix the sample size in advance, and group allocation was not hidden from the investigators. Most expanded thyroid clonotypes (frequency above 0.001) were also detected in blood, a finding suggesting that blood repertoires may reflect thyroid immune responses. A 13 V-J signature model separated ophthalmopathy from stable hyperthyroidism, with approximately 86% sensitivity and about 81% specificity in cross-validation and 80%/75% in testing.

CDR3 length: 16 amino acids, cysteine to phenylalanine. The only DNA kept is the CDR3, 48 bases in frame from the first base. The germline V gene gives CDR1 as SGDLS and CDR2 as YYNGEE. Ends trimmed: V by 0 bases, J by 1 base; bases unmatched to a gene: 5. The sample taken for sequencing was blood. This TCR came from a woman aged 40 to 50 with Graves' hyperthyroidism. The receptor chain draws on TRBV9 and TRBJ2-5; 8 middle bases align to TRBD1. The CDR3 is CASSVGRQGFQETQYF. The bases are TGTGCCAGCAGCGTAGGAAGACAGGGGTTCCAAGAGACCCAGTACTTC.